This T cell receptor beta chain was retrieved from a study of blood T cell repertoires in COVID-19. Using immunoSEQ multiplex PCR, the repertoire was profiled, and TCRdb retains in-frame clones only, with some absent. The sample shows a few hundred thousand clones, around 86% of them seen only once. The clonotype originates from a woman in her thirties or forties with acute COVID-19. The sample taken for sequencing was PBMCs or T cells enriched from blood (not recorded which).

CDR3 protein: CASSSRAVAIQYF. The CDR3 DNA follows: TGTGCCAGCAGTTCCAGGGCAGTGGCCATTCAGTACTTC. The rearrangement joins TRBV28 to TRBJ2-4; tentatively, D is TRBD1 (5 bases). CDR3 length: 13 residues. V lost 4 bases, J lost 9 bases, and 13 bases lay in between. The germline gives CDR1 MDHEN, CDR2 SYDVKM.